This passage covers 25 T cell receptor beta chains from one sample sequenced in a study of blood T cell repertoires in COVID-19. Sequencing used immunoSEQ multiplex PCR; TCRdb keeps in-frame clones, though not all of them. The sample shows about 110,000 clones, around 80% of them seen only once. The sequenced sample consisted of peripheral blood. Every receptor here comes from a woman aged 60-70 years with acute or convalescent COVID-19.

There are a few counts of this clone. V usage is TRBV18 and J usage is TRBJ1-4, with TRBD1 as a possible D gene (6 bases). This CDR3 comprises 16 residues. The ends were cut back, 0 bases at V and 6 bases at J, with 14 bases in the middle. Germline V gene sequence: CDR1 KGHSH, CDR2 LQKENI. CDR3 bases: TGTGCCAGCTCACCACCGGGGGCAGATTATCATGAAAAACTGTTTTTT. Translated, it gives CASSPPGADYHEKLFF.

This chain connects TRBV6-5 to TRBJ1-3; 9 bases fit TRBD1. Germline assignment: CDR1 MNHEY and CDR2 SVGAGI. The CDR3 is 12 amino acids. V lost 5 bases to trimming and J lost 8 bases; unmatched junction nucleotides: 1. This CDR3 is CASSNRGHTIYF. DNA of the CDR3: TGTGCCAGCAGTAACAGGGGGCACACCATATATTTT.

The gene calls are TRBV2 and TRBJ1-5; no reliable D call. There are 16 residues in the CDR3. CDR1 SNHLY and CDR2 FYNNEI come from the germline V gene. The V end was cut by 6 bases, the J end by 5 bases, with 20 bases between. CDR3 sequence reads: CASSLSPGLDYQPQHF. The CDR3 coding sequence is TGTGCCAGCAGCTTGTCCCCGGGTCTAGACTATCAGCCCCAGCATTTT.

The rearrangement links TRBV6-2 or TRBV6-3 to TRBJ1-5; 10 bases line up with TRBD1. The V gene's germline CDR1 is MNHEY and CDR2 SVGEGT. V lost 6 bases, J lost 6 bases, and 2 bases stayed unmatched. The CDR3 has 13 residues. In nucleotides, the CDR3 is TGTGCCAGCAGCGACAGGGGGCCTCAGCCCCAGCATTTT. It is translated as CASSDRGPQPQHF.

This clone was observed once. The chain has TRBV10-2 and TRBJ2-5; TRBD2 matches at 9 bases. Trimming removed 7 bases from V and 1 base from J; junction bases left unmatched: 4. The length of the CDR3 is 14 residues. Germline loops: CDR1 WSHSY, CDR2 SAAADI. The CDR3 DNA follows: TGCGCCAGCAATCCGACTAGCGGCCAAGAGACCCAGTACTTC. Translating it yields CASNPTSGQETQYF.

The genes are TRBV30 and TRBJ1-4; D not resolved. The germline gives CDR1 GTSNPN, CDR2 SVGIG (reference sequence). The CDR3 extends over 14 amino acids. Trimming took off 3 bases at V and 8 bases at J, with 16 bases between the two ends. The CDR3 protein is CAWSPAALGEKLFF. CDR3 sequence (DNA): TGTGCCTGGAGCCCCGCGGCCCTCGGGGAAAAACTGTTTTTT.

In DNA form, the CDR3 reads TGTGCCAGCAGTGCAGAGACTAGTGCAGATACGCAGTATTTT. Its protein is CASSAETSADTQYF. The chain uses TRBV6-4 and TRBJ2-3, with a tentative D call TRBD2 (6 bases). The CDR3 length is 14 residues. Germline V lookup: CDR1 MRHNA, CDR2 SNTAGT. The V and J ends lost 4 bases and 4 bases respectively, with 12 bases between them.

The chain carries TRBV7-6 and TRBJ2-5; maybe TRBD1 (6 bases). The CDR3 extends over 14 amino acids. Germline assignment: CDR1 SGHVS and CDR2 FNYEAQ. Trimming took 1 base from V and 1 from J, leaving 7 bases between them. Written as DNA, the CDR3 is TGTGCCAGCAGCTTAGGACAGGTCCAAGAGACCCAGTACTTC. Its translation: CASSLGQVQETQYF.

V usage is TRBV19 and J usage is TRBJ1-2, with D perhaps TRBD1 (5 bases). This CDR3 has 16 amino acids. Per germline, CDR1 LNHDA and CDR2 SQIVND (reference sequence). The V and J ends lost 4 bases and 8 bases respectively, with 23 bases between them. The CDR3 is CASSTSTGGRLWGYTF. The CDR3 region has the DNA TGTGCCAGTAGTACGTCAACGGGGGGACGGCTATGGGGCTACACCTTC.

This sequence joins TRBV5-1 and TRBJ2-1, with D possibly being TRBD1 or TRBD2 (9 bases each). With 1 base removed from V and 8 bases from J, the gap between germline ends came to 25 bases. The CDR3 length is 18 residues. Germline-derived CDR1 and CDR2 are SGHRS and YFSETQ. The CDR3, as DNA: TGCGCCAGCAGCTTGTTCGGGACAGGGCAAGCGGGAGGTGATGAGCAGTTCTTC. It encodes CASSLFGTGQAGGDEQFF.

The gene calls are TRBV7-3 and TRBJ2-3; D not resolved. V was pared by 5 bases and J by 0 bases, with 12 bases between. The length of the CDR3 is 15 residues. CDR1 is SGHTA and CDR2 is FQGTGA in the germline V gene. CDR3 loop: CASSLLGSSTDTQYF. CDR3 nucleotide sequence: TGTGCCAGCAGCCTCTTGGGCTCGAGCACAGATACGCAGTATTTT.

This clone was found once. The chain uses TRBV3-1 (or the pseudogene TRBV3-2) and TRBJ1-2; a possible D gene is TRBD1 (6 bases). This CDR3 is 15 amino acids long. Looked up from germline, CDR1 is LGHDT and CDR2 is YNNKEL (reference sequence). V lost 4 bases and J lost 3, with 15 bases in between. CDR3 DNA sequence: TGTGCCAGCAGCCCTAACAGGGAAAGGGACTATGGCTACACCTTC. Its translation: CASSPNRERDYGYTF.

This rearrangement joins TRBV11-2 to TRBJ1-1; the D is unclear. Germline V gene lookup returns CDR1 SGHAT and CDR2 FQNNGV. Trimming took off 1 base at V and 6 bases at J, with 12 bases between the two ends. This CDR3 spans 14 amino acids. CDR3 protein: CASSLAPIGAEAFF. CDR3 in DNA: TGTGCCAGCAGCTTAGCCCCGATCGGGGCTGAAGCTTTCTTT.

J is TRBJ1-5 and V is TRBV19, with 12 bases that match TRBD1. Unmatched junction bases numbered 8, after V lost 6 bases and J lost 2 bases. Per germline, CDR1 LNHDA and CDR2 SQIVND (reference sequence). CDR3 length: 17 residues. The CDR3 region is CASSGGQGALGNQPQHF. The CDR3, as DNA: TGTGCCAGTAGCGGGGGACAGGGGGCCTTGGGCAATCAGCCCCAGCATTTT.

CDR3 nucleotides: TGCGCCAGCAGCCCGGGACTAGCGGGAGAGGGAGAGACCCAGTACTTC. Translated, it gives CASSPGLAGEGETQYF. This chain uses TRBV5-1 with TRBJ2-5, with 14 bases matching TRBD2. From germline, CDR1 is SGHRS and CDR2 YFSETQ. V lost 4 bases to trimming and J lost 4 bases; unmatched junction nucleotides: 6. The CDR3 spans 16 residues.

The rearrangement links TRBV5-1 to TRBJ2-2; 8 positions agree with TRBD1. This CDR3 comprises 14 residues. V lost 6 bases to trimming and J lost 4 bases; unmatched junction nucleotides: 5. In germline, CDR1 is SGHRS, CDR2 YFSETQ. CDR3 region: CASIETGATGELFF. Written as DNA, the CDR3 is TGCGCCAGCATAGAGACAGGGGCCACCGGGGAGCTGTTTTTT.

The chain combines TRBV6-1 with TRBJ2-5, with 10 bases that match TRBD2. CDR1 is MNHNS and CDR2 is SASEGT in the germline V gene. The CDR3 runs to 16 residues. The V and J ends lost 2 bases and 5 bases, in that order; junction bases with no gene match: 8. CDR3 residues: CASSELIAGGGETQYF. In nucleotides, the CDR3 is TGTGCCAGCAGTGAATTGATAGCGGGAGGTGGGGAGACCCAGTACTTC.

The chain combines TRBV5-1 with TRBJ2-1; TRBD1 matches 7 bases. The germline V gene encodes CDR1 SGHRS and CDR2 YFSETQ. J was trimmed by 5 bases and V by 2 bases; bases with no gene match: 4. The CDR3 is 14 amino acids. CDR3 coding DNA: TGCGCCAGCAGCTTCGGGGACAGAGACAATGAGCAGTTCTTC. Amino acid sequence: CASSFGDRDNEQFF.

The J gene is TRBJ2-2, the V gene TRBV5-1; TRBD1 agrees at 9 bases. Germline V gene data show CDR1 as SGHRS and CDR2 as YFSETQ. This CDR3 is 15 amino acids long. J lost 6 bases, V lost 0 bases, and 3 bases had no gene match. Written as DNA, the CDR3 is TGCGCCAGCAGCTTGGATGGACAGGGGCCCGGGGAGCTGTTTTTT. This codes for CASSLDGQGPGELFF.

This rearrangement joins TRBV19 to TRBJ2-5, with 8 bases identical to TRBD2. The V gene's germline CDR1 is LNHDA and CDR2 SQIVND (reference sequence). The CDR3 spans 15 residues. The ends lost 1 base at V and 2 bases at J; junction bases unmatched: 3. CDR3 coding DNA: TGTGCCAGTAGTATAGCAGCGGGGGCACAAGAGACCCAGTACTTC. Residues: CASSIAAGAQETQYF.

The chain links TRBV5-4 to TRBJ2-1; a possible D gene is TRBD2 (6 bases). The CDR3 length is 15 residues. From germline, CDR1 is SGHNT and CDR2 YYREEE (reference sequence). Between the trimmed V and J ends, which lost 1 base and 2 bases, there was a span of 10 bases. CDR3 nucleotides: TGTGCCAGCAGCTTGATAGCGGACCCCTACAATGAGCAGTTCTTC. Protein sequence: CASSLIADPYNEQFF.

This clone was counted a single time. V usage is TRBV4-2 and J usage is TRBJ1-5, with a weak D call TRBD1 (6 bases). The CDR3 extends over 18 amino acids. Germline V CDR1 and CDR2: LGHNA, YNFKEQ. The germline V and J ends were trimmed by 4 bases and 1 base, with 20 bases remaining between them. CDR3 bases: TGTGCCAGCAGCCGAGGACGGACAGAGGGAAGAAGCAATCAGCCCCAGCATTTT. It is translated as CASSRGRTEGRSNQPQHF.

This chain joins TRBV5-1 and TRBJ1-2; 7 bases line up with TRBD1. Trimming cost V 4 bases and J 4 bases; bases outside gene matches: 10. The CDR3 has 15 amino acids. CDR1 is SGHRS and CDR2 is YFSETQ in the germline V gene. CDR3 nucleotides: TGCGCCAGCAGCGATGGACAGGCCGGCCGCTATGGCTACACCTTC. Translated, it gives CASSDGQAGRYGYTF.

V gene TRBV3-1 (or the pseudogene TRBV3-2) combines with J gene TRBJ2-5, with D perhaps matching TRBD1 (6 bases). The germline V gene has CDR1 LGHDT and CDR2 YNNKEL (reference sequence). CDR3 size: 15 residues. V was shortened by 4 bases and J by 1 base, with 13 bases between the two germline ends. CDR3 in amino acids: CASSPRGQTQETQYF. The CDR3 DNA follows: TGTGCCAGCAGCCCCCGAGGACAGACCCAAGAGACCCAGTACTTC.

The CDR3 DNA follows: TGTGCCAGCAGACTCAGCGACCTGAACACTGAAGCTTTCTTT. Translated: CASRLSDLNTEAFF. The J gene is TRBJ1-1, the V gene TRBV3-1 (or the pseudogene TRBV3-2); D is unresolved. V lost 6 bases, J lost 0 bases, and 11 bases lay in between. This CDR3 is built from 14 residues. Germline loops: CDR1 LGHDT, CDR2 YNNKEL (reference sequence).